This TCR beta chain derives from a study of T cell responses to AZD1222 COVID-19 vaccine. Per the germline V gene, CDR1 is SGHVS and CDR2 is FNYEAQ. Trimming removed 2 bases from V and 8 bases from J, with 12 bases in between. The CDR3 spans 13 residues. About this clone: Its target is unknown.

The assay was immunoSEQ multiplex PCR, and TCRdb's table has in-frame clones only and misses some. The data hold roughly 140,000 clones, with approximately 88% observed a single time. Study-level points and caveats: Donors skewed white British and female; clonal diversity was possibly underestimated.

V usage is TRBV7-6 and J usage is TRBJ1-1; D remains ambiguous. Sample: peripheral blood, taken on day 0 of AZD1222 vaccination. The sequence was obtained from an adult in good health. CDR3 nucleotide sequence: TGTGCCAGCAGCTTATCGGGAGCTCCGGAAGCTTTCTTT. As protein: CASSLSGAPEAFF. The full variable domain, its missing parts supplied by reference TRBV7-6 and TRBJ1-1, is GAGVSQSPRYKVTKRGQDVALRCDPISGHVSLYWYRQALGQGPEFLTYFNYEAQQDKSGLPNDRFSAERPEGSISTLTIQRTEQRDSAMYRCASSLSGAPEAFFGQGTRLTVV.